This T cell receptor (beta chain) was retrieved from a study of human T cells and chemical hapten exposure. Study details: There were per-sample TCR yield variations, arising mainly from small pooled library volume differences. Points from the study as a whole: Sensitization with DPC brought no change to TCRs above 1 in 1000 in frequency.

Trimming stripped 4 bases from V and 2 bases from J, with 6 bases between. The germline V gene has CDR1 LGHNA and CDR2 YNFKEQ. The CDR3 extends over 12 amino acids. Researchers extracted total RNA from unfractionated whole blood. This clonotype occurred many times. Its antigen remains unidentified. Library preparation tagged each individual cDNA molecule with a unique molecular identifier. In the study's own analysis: Samples ranged from about 20,000 to 750,000 TCRs, with a median of roughly 95,000. Using its own MiXCR run on the 5' RACE reads, TCRdb lists one record per CDR3 protein. These V and J calls originate from TCRdb's pipeline instead of the authors' own analysis. The sample records tens of thousands of distinct CDR3 sequences, approximately 7.7% being singletons.

The clonotype comes from a male donor in good health. The chain couples TRBV4-2 to TRBJ2-7; no reliable D call. DNA of the CDR3: TGTGCCAGCAGCCTGACCCCCTACGAGCAGTACTTC. Its translation is CASSLTPYEQYF.